These T cell receptor beta chains were read from a single sample in a study of T cell responses to AZD1222 COVID-19 vaccine. Assay used: immunoSEQ multiplex PCR; TCRdb lists only in-frame clones, some missing. The data contain some 140,000 clones, roughly 82% of them singletons. This specimen was peripheral blood, taken on day 0 of AZD1222 vaccination. These receptors all come from an adult in good health. The CDR3 runs from the conserved cysteine through the conserved F or W. Fields, in order: clone size, V gene, J gene, D gene, CDR3 protein, CDR3 DNA. D genes are given only for firm matches. For some rows the clone size is stated as once, few or many, or as a class when expanded; others skip it.

few,TRBV30,TRBJ1-5,.,CAWTGGNLNQPQHF,TGTGCCTGGACTGGGGGGAACCTAAATCAGCCCCAGCATTTT
.,TRBV9,TRBJ1-4,TRBD1,CASSVSSGTGFEKLFF,TGTGCCAGCAGCGTCTCCTCCGGGACAGGGTTTGAAAAACTGTTTTTT
.,TRBV24-1,TRBJ1-2,.,CATRTSAFNYGYTF,TGTGCCACCAGGACATCAGCCTTTAACTATGGCTACACCTTC
.,TRBV4-1,TRBJ1-6,TRBD1,CASSQSGTGGNSPLHF,TGCGCCAGCAGCCAATCTGGGACAGGGGGAAATTCACCCCTCCACTTT
.,TRBV28,TRBJ2-3,.,CASLLGGASTDTQYF,TGTGCCAGCTTACTGGGGGGGGCGAGCACAGATACGCAGTATTTT
.,TRBV7-9,TRBJ1-1,.,CASSLDYGTAFF,TGTGCCAGCAGCTTAGACTATGGGACGGCTTTCTTT
.,TRBV2,TRBJ2-3,.,CASGETDTQYF,TGTGCCAGCGGGGAGACAGATACGCAGTATTTT
few,TRBV5-8,TRBJ1-4,.,CASSLLALGNEKLFF,TGTGCCAGCAGCTTGCTGGCACTGGGTAATGAAAAACTGTTTTTT
few,TRBV6-2/TRBV6-3,TRBJ1-1,TRBD1,CASSYRPQRTGLKPTEAFF,TGTGCCAGCAGTTACAGACCGCAAAGGACAGGGCTCAAACCTACTGAAGCTTTCTTT
.,TRBV3-1/TRBV3-2,TRBJ1-1,.,CASSGRIGHTEAFF,TGTGCCAGCAGTGGACGGATCGGACACACTGAAGCTTTCTTT
.,TRBV7-3,TRBJ2-1,TRBD1,CASSPRQGDSYNEQFF,TGTGCCAGCAGCCCGAGACAGGGGGACTCCTACAATGAGCAGTTCTTC
.,TRBV5-1,TRBJ1-3,TRBD1,CASSTSTGNGNTIYF,TGCGCCAGCAGCACCTCGACAGGGAACGGAAACACCATATATTTT
.,TRBV5-1,TRBJ2-3,.,CASSPGHLGNTQYF,TGCGCCAGCAGCCCGGGCCACCTAGGGAATACGCAGTATTTT
.,TRBV19,TRBJ1-4,.,CASSPPSATNEKLFF,TGTGCCAGTAGTCCCCCGTCAGCAACTAATGAAAAACTGTTTTTT
.,TRBV7-9,TRBJ2-5,TRBD1,CASSVLTGGGETQYF,TGTGCCAGCAGCGTATTGACAGGGGGAGGAGAGACCCAGTACTTC
.,TRBV7-8,TRBJ1-5,.,CASSFSASNQPQHF,TGTGCCAGCAGCTTCTCCGCGAGCAATCAGCCCCAGCATTTT
once,TRBV4-2,TRBJ2-1,.,CASSQEARFYEQFF,TGTGCCAGCAGCCAAGAGGCGCGGTTCTATGAGCAGTTCTTC
.,TRBV4-2,TRBJ2-3,.,CASSPTASSLFTDTQYF,TGTGCCAGCAGCCCGACGGCGTCCAGTCTTTTTACAGATACGCAGTATTTT
.,TRBV5-8,TRBJ1-2,.,CASSLGRTNYGYTF,TGTGCCAGCAGCTTGGGCAGAACTAACTATGGCTACACCTTC
.,TRBV15,TRBJ1-5,.,CATSRDLLGGNQPQHF,TGTGCCACCAGCAGAGATCTGCTAGGGGGCAATCAGCCCCAGCATTTT
.,TRBV3-1/TRBV3-2,TRBJ1-2,.,CASSQARAPGYTF,TGTGCCAGCAGCCAAGCCAGGGCGCCCGGCTACACCTTC
.,TRBV30,TRBJ1-3,.,CAGQRGAVSGNTIYF,TGTGCCGGACAACGCGGGGCAGTCTCTGGAAACACCATATATTTT
few,TRBV5-1,TRBJ1-1,TRBD1,CASRGQPQNEAFF,TGCGCCAGCAGGGGACAGCCTCAAAATGAAGCTTTCTTT
.,TRBV18,TRBJ1-1,.,CASSPRSGGEAEAFF,TGTGCCAGCTCACCACGGAGCGGGGGGGAGGCTGAAGCTTTCTTT
.,TRBV12-3/TRBV12-4,TRBJ1-1,.,CASSLIQNTEAFF,TGTGCCAGCAGTTTAATCCAGAACACTGAAGCTTTCTTT
.,TRBV27,TRBJ1-2,.,CASSLSPGEPYGYTF,TGTGCCAGCAGTTTATCGCCCGGGGAGCCATATGGCTACACCTTC
.,TRBV19,TRBJ2-2,.,CASSIEGSGELFF,TGTGCCAGTAGTATTGAGGGTTCCGGGGAGCTGTTTTTT
.,TRBV11-3,TRBJ2-5,TRBD1,CASSLGQGVFGDQYF,TGTGCCAGCAGCTTAGGGCAGGGGGTTTTTGGGGACCAGTACTTC
.,TRBV6-5,TRBJ2-5,.,CASILGEAGETQYF,TGTGCCAGCATTTTAGGAGAGGCCGGGGAGACCCAGTACTTC
.,TRBV15,TRBJ1-4,.,CATSRDLEKLFF,TGTGCCACCAGCAGAGATTTGGAAAAACTGTTTTTT
.,TRBV14,TRBJ2-2,TRBD1,CASSQPGGQGIGELFF,TGTGCCAGCAGCCAGCCCGGGGGACAGGGGATCGGGGAGCTGTTTTTT
.,TRBV28,TRBJ1-2,.,CASSLDGNYGYTF,TGTGCCAGCAGTCTTGACGGTAACTATGGCTACACCTTC
.,TRBV5-1,TRBJ1-3,.,CASSFGQEAGNTIYF,TGCGCCAGCAGCTTCGGCCAGGAAGCTGGAAACACCATATATTTT
.,TRBV14,TRBJ2-7,.,CASSQVAAGTYYEQYF,TGTGCCAGCAGCCAAGTGGCGGCAGGGACGTACTACGAGCAGTACTTC
.,TRBV6-5,TRBJ1-1,.,CASSYSRASNTEAFF,TGTGCCAGCAGTTACTCGAGGGCGTCGAACACTGAAGCTTTCTTT
.,TRBV5-4,TRBJ2-2,.,CASSRDISFTGELFF,TGTGCCAGCAGCCGGGACATTAGTTTCACCGGGGAGCTGTTTTTT
.,TRBV19,TRBJ1-2,.,CASSIATGTGGYTF,TGTGCCAGTAGTATAGCCACCGGGACGGGTGGCTACACCTTC
.,TRBV28,TRBJ1-2,TRBD1,CASSLGPGQEVLGTF,TGTGCCAGCAGTTTAGGTCCGGGACAGGAGGTTCTTGGCACCTTC
.,TRBV28,TRBJ1-5,TRBD1,CASHPQGRQPQHF,TGTGCCAGCCACCCACAGGGGAGGCAGCCCCAGCATTTT
.,TRBV30,TRBJ2-7,.,CAWSVRGQISYEQYF,TGTGCCTGGAGTGTACGCGGACAGATCTCCTACGAGCAGTACTTC
.,TRBV5-1,TRBJ2-7,TRBD1,CASSADRGQEQYF,TGCGCCAGCAGCGCGGACAGGGGGCAAGAGCAGTACTTC
.,TRBV18,TRBJ2-5,.,CASSPGQQETQYF,TGTGCCAGCTCACCAGGCCAGCAAGAGACCCAGTACTTC
.,TRBV6-1,TRBJ1-2,.,CASRPDSWGSYGYTF,TGTGCCAGCCGGCCCGACAGTTGGGGGTCCTATGGCTACACCTTC
.,TRBV19,TRBJ2-5,TRBD1,CASSRLGTGKETQYF,TGTGCCAGTAGTCGACTCGGGACAGGGAAAGAGACCCAGTACTTC
once,TRBV19,TRBJ2-6,TRBD1,CASSIRDRGRGANVLTF,TGTGCCAGTAGTATCAGGGACAGGGGGCGAGGGGCCAACGTCCTGACTTTC
.,TRBV19,TRBJ2-5,.,CVSSMRPGKETQYF,TGTGTCAGTAGTATGAGGCCAGGGAAAGAGACCCAGTACTTC
.,TRBV29-1,TRBJ1-1,TRBD1,CSVATFRDRSTEAFF,TGCAGCGTTGCCACTTTCCGGGACAGAAGCACTGAAGCTTTCTTT
once,TRBV5-1,TRBJ1-2,.,CASSLGGSNYGYTF,TGCGCCAGCAGCTTGGGGGGGTCCAACTATGGCTACACCTTC
.,TRBV7-9,TRBJ2-2,.,CASHRGANTGELFF,TGTGCCAGCCATAGAGGTGCGAACACCGGGGAGCTGTTTTTT
.,TRBV19,TRBJ1-2,.,CASRQAENYGYTF,TGTGCCAGTAGACAGGCGGAGAACTATGGCTACACCTTC
.,TRBV6-5,TRBJ2-5,.,CASSYSELKTQYF,TGTGCCAGCAGTTACTCGGAATTAAAGACCCAGTACTTC
.,TRBV28,TRBJ2-1,.,CASSSGTRDEQFF,TGTGCCAGCAGTTCCGGGACACGTGACGAGCAGTTCTTC
.,TRBV6-5,TRBJ2-1,TRBD2,CASSSGLAGSYNEQFF,TGTGCCAGCAGTTCAGGACTAGCGGGCTCCTACAATGAGCAGTTCTTC
.,TRBV10-3,TRBJ1-1,.,CASHDRVATEAFF,TGTGCCAGTCACGATCGGGTGGCCACTGAAGCTTTCTTT
.,TRBV30,TRBJ1-5,.,CAWSVSGKGSNQPQHF,TGTGCCTGGAGTGTAAGCGGGAAGGGTAGCAATCAGCCCCAGCATTTT
.,TRBV9,TRBJ2-3,.,CASSVTRDTDTQYF,TGTGCCAGCAGCGTAACGAGGGACACAGATACGCAGTATTTT
.,TRBV28,TRBJ1-5,.,CASDSTVGPSGNQPQHF,TGTGCCAGCGATAGTACGGTCGGTCCGAGTGGCAATCAGCCCCAGCATTTT